This T cell receptor beta chain was retrieved from a study of blood T cell repertoires in COVID-19. Whole-study context: Donors in the United States, Italy and Spain gave samples during acute or convalescent COVID-19. Sample material is recorded as cDNA or gDNA derived from T cells, B-cell-depleted T cells, or PBMCs.

Germline V gene lookup returns CDR1 LNHDA and CDR2 SQIVND (reference sequence). The CDR3 spans 16 residues. V lost 5 bases, J lost 0 bases, and 14 bases lay in between. This clone turned up a few times. Produced via immunoSEQ multiplex PCR; TCRdb's table is partial and in-frame only. Of about 200,000 clones listed, 80% are singletons. The gene calls are TRBV19 and TRBJ1-5; weak D call: TRBD1 (6 bases). The sequence came from a woman aged 40 to 50 with acute COVID-19. Material for sequencing was PBMCs or T cells enriched from blood (not recorded which). In nucleotides, the CDR3 is TGTGCCAGTAGTTTGGAGGACAGTAATAGCAATCAGCCCCAGCATTTT. Translating gives CASSLEDSNSNQPQHF.